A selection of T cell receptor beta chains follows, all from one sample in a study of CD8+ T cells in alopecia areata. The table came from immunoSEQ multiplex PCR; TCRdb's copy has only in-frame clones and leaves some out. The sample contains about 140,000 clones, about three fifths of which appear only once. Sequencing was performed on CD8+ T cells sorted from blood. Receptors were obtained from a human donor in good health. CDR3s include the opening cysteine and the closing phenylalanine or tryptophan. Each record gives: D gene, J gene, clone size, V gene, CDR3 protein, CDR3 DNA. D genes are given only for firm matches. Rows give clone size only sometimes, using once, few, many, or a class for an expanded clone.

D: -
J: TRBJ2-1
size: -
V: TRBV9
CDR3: CASSAGTNYNEQFF
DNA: TGTGCCAGCAGCGCCGGGACAAACTACAATGAGCAGTTCTTC

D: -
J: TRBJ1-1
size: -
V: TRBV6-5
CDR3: CASSGTPTEAFF
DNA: TGTGCCAGCAGCGGCACGCCTACTGAAGCTTTCTTT

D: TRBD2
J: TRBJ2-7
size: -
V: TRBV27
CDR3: CASSLSASGSQEQYF
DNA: TGTGCCAGCAGTTTATCCGCTAGCGGGAGCCAAGAGCAGTACTTC

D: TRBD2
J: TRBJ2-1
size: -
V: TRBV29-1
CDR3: CSAGSAGGDWGTYNEQFF
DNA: TGCAGCGCCGGATCGGCGGGAGGGGACTGGGGGACCTACAATGAGCAGTTCTTC

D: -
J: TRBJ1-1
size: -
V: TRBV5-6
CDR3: CASRNEENTEAFF
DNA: TGTGCCAGCAGAAACGAGGAGAACACTGAAGCTTTCTTT

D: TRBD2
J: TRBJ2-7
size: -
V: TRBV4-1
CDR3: CASSLTSGSDEQYF
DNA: TGCGCCAGCAGCCTGACTAGCGGGAGCGACGAGCAGTACTTC

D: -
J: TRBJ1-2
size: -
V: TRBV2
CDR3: CASSGYGYTF
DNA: TGTGCCAGCAGTGGATATGGCTACACCTTC

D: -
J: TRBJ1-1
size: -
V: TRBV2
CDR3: CASSEGGGSTEAFF
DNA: TGTGCCAGCAGTGAAGGGGGCGGGAGCACTGAAGCTTTCTTT

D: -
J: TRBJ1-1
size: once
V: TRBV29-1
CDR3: CSVPLGAGRENTEAFF
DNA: TGCAGCGTTCCCCTCGGGGCAGGACGGGAGAACACTGAAGCTTTCTTT

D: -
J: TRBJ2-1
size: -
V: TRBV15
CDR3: CATSRAGDERLEQFF
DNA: TGTGCCACCAGCAGAGCCGGGGACGAGAGACTTGAGCAGTTCTTC

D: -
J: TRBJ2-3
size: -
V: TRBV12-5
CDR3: CASALGIGGHTDTQYF
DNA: TGTGCTAGTGCCCTGGGGATCGGAGGTCACACAGATACGCAGTATTTT